The 9 T cell receptor beta chains in this list originate from one sample, sequenced in a study of glioma-infiltrating T cells after dendritic cell vaccination. Using immunoSEQ multiplex PCR, the repertoire was profiled, and TCRdb retains in-frame clones only, with some absent. The sample has more than 100,000 clones, around 81% seen once. Sequencing was performed on blood, taken before dendritic cell vaccination. The receptors stem from a human donor with glioblastoma.

Concerning this clone: The sample has other DNA sequences that encode this CDR3 too. CDR3 in amino acids: CASSPRDTSYEQYF. The CDR3 bases are TGTGCCAGTAGTCCCAGGGACACCTCCTACGAGCAGTACTTC. This chain links TRBV19 with TRBJ2-7; possible D gene TRBD1, 6 bases. This CDR3 contains 14 residues. CDR1 and CDR2 from the germline V gene are LNHDA and SQIVND (reference sequence). V was shortened by 5 bases and J by 0 bases, with 11 bases between the two germline ends.

V is TRBV4-3 and J is TRBJ1-1; D remains unclear. Germline V gene sequence: CDR1 LGHNA, CDR2 YSLEER. V lost 3 bases to trimming and J lost 1 base, with 6 bases between them. The CDR3 runs 13 residues. The CDR3 DNA is TGCGCCAGCAGCCACCCCCGGAACACTGAAGCTTTCTTT. Translation gives CASSHPRNTEAFF.

This clone has just one count. This chain joins TRBV7-9 and TRBJ2-3, with 7 bases matching TRBD2. Germline V gives CDR1 SEHNR, CDR2 FQNEAQ (reference sequence). This CDR3 is built from 15 residues. V gave up 0 bases and J gave up 2 bases; unmatched junction bases: 2. CDR3 DNA sequence: TGTGCCAGCAGCTTAGCGGGAGGGGACACAGATACGCAGTATTTT. It codes for CASSLAGGDTDTQYF.

This clone was seen more than once but under ten times. This chain links TRBV5-1 with TRBJ2-7; the D is unclear. The germline CDR1 and CDR2 sequences are SGHRS and YFSETQ. Trimming removed 0 bases at V and 2 bases at J, with 6 bases between. The CDR3 length is 13 residues. The CDR3 protein is CASSLAQAYEQYF. In DNA, the CDR3 is TGCGCCAGCAGCTTGGCCCAGGCCTACGAGCAGTACTTC.

The chain carries TRBV2 and TRBJ1-2, with 7 nucleotides matching TRBD1. Germline values: CDR1 SNHLY, CDR2 FYNNEI. J was trimmed by 4 bases and V by 4 bases; bases with no gene match: 6. This CDR3 region has 14 residues. CDR3 DNA: TGTGCCAGCAGTGCCCGAAAGGGGGCCTATGGCTACACCTTC. Protein sequence: CASSARKGAYGYTF.

The V call is TRBV10-3, the J call TRBJ2-2; the D is unclear. This CDR3 has 11 amino acids. Trimming pared 10 bases from V and 1 base from J, leaving 4 bases between. Germline loops: CDR1 ENHRY, CDR2 SYGVKD. CDR3 sequence reads: CATLNTGELFF. CDR3 nucleotide sequence: TGTGCCACCCTGAACACCGGGGAGCTGTTTTTT.

Here the CDR3 reads CASSPGRSNYGYTF. The CDR3 nucleotides are TGTGCCAGCAGCCCTGGGAGAAGCAACTATGGCTACACCTTC. V and J are TRBV7-9 and TRBJ1-2; no firm D call. Germline CDR1 is SEHNR and CDR2 is FQNEAQ (reference sequence). The CDR3 is made up of 14 amino acids. V was shortened by 5 bases and J by 2 bases, with 12 bases between the two germline ends.

This clone was found once. The chain is built from TRBV11-2 and TRBJ1-1; D is possibly TRBD1 (6 bases). This CDR3 has 14 amino acids. CDR1 SGHAT and CDR2 FQNNGV come from the germline V gene. Trimming pared 3 bases from V and 2 bases from J, leaving 10 bases between. CDR3 in DNA: TGTGCCAGCAGCTTTACAGGGTTTAACACTGAAGCTTTCTTT. Translating it yields CASSFTGFNTEAFF.

V is TRBV4-2 and J is TRBJ2-3; 7 nucleotides match TRBD2. After removal of 4 bases from V and 2 bases from J, the junction contained 9 bases not matched to a gene. The CDR3 is 16 amino acids. The germline V gene encodes CDR1 LGHNA and CDR2 YNFKEQ. Here the CDR3 reads CASSPGLAEITDTQYF. In nucleotides, the CDR3 is TGTGCCAGCAGCCCTGGGCTAGCGGAGATCACAGATACGCAGTATTTT.